A selection of T cell receptor beta chains follows, all from one sample in a study of lymphopenia after photon versus proton radiotherapy. Clones were read by immunoSEQ multiplex PCR, and TCRdb kept only the in-frame ones, dropping some. The sample has 15,000 to 20,000 clones; 75% to 85% are singletons. The sample was peripheral blood, taken from a patient treated with proton-based radiotherapy. The receptors here all came from a man aged 65 to 85 with pancreatic cancer. CDR3s include the opening cysteine and the closing phenylalanine or tryptophan.

TRBV5-6,TRBJ1-1,14,CASSSLTLPTEAFF
TRBV19,TRBJ1-1,13,CASSTTGDTEAFF
TRBV19,TRBJ1-4,13,CASSRTRDEKLFF
TRBV30,TRBJ2-5,15,CAWGYGKGSGETQYF
TRBV6-4,TRBJ1-2,16,CASTPSTGVGYYGYTF
TRBV5-1,TRBJ2-7,16,CASSLDGTGDLRVQYF
TRBV11-2,TRBJ2-6,14,CASSPRLGANVLTF
TRBV19,TRBJ2-2,13,CASSTNYGRELFF
TRBV4-2,TRBJ1-2,19,CASSPRVNAEVRANYGYTF
TRBV29-1,TRBJ1-1,12,CSVDRQNTEAFF
TRBV27,TRBJ2-1,17,CASSPRLAGAKVNEQFF
TRBV10-3,TRBJ2-7,13,CAISESRGNEQYF
TRBV7-9,TRBJ1-1,16,CASSRRGGMSGTEAFF
TRBV4-2,TRBJ2-1,16,CASSQEQREVRVEQFF
TRBV6-6,TRBJ2-3,14,CASSGGGFTDTQYF
TRBV10-3,TRBJ1-1,13,CAISVAGDTEAFF